Listed below are T cell receptor beta chains from one sample, sequenced in a study of monozygotic twins with inflammatory bowel disease. Using the 5' RACE reads, TCRdb records one entry per CDR3 protein without DNA. This listing includes about 440,000 distinct CDR3 sequences. What was sequenced was blood. These receptors all stem from a human donor with ulcerative colitis or Crohn's disease, or a healthy co-twin of an affected twin (not recorded which). The CDR3 runs from the conserved cysteine through the conserved F or W.

J | V | CDR3
TRBJ1-1 | TRBV7-9 | CASSLDIASEAFF
TRBJ2-1 | TRBV9 | CASSVEGRGGQFF
TRBJ1-4 | TRBV30 | CAWNPGDEKLFF
TRBJ2-5 | TRBV29-1 | CSVEASGGETQYF
TRBJ2-3 | TRBV9 | CASSVGAGVTDTQYF
TRBJ1-1 | TRBV12-3/TRBV12-4 | CASSFQGSTEAFF
TRBJ1-6 | TRBV7-2 | CASSFRAGSSPLHF
TRBJ2-4 | TRBV9 | CASSDAGLEIQYF
TRBJ2-7 | TRBV20-1 | CSALNERRGSYEQYF
TRBJ2-5 | TRBV28 | CASTYRPQETQYF